This T cell receptor beta chain was sequenced for a study of shared clonotypes between healthy human individuals. Across the whole study: Per donor, CD8 memory used one plate, CD8 naive used two, CD4 memory used three and CD4 naive used three.

Sequencing was performed with immunoSEQ multiplex PCR; in TCRdb, only in-frame clones are kept and a portion is missing. In the table there are 2 million to 3 million clones, roughly 93% of which are singletons. The study, taken as a whole, reports: Although depth was large, rarefaction showed that sequencing of the sorted subsets was incomplete.

CD4+ cells yielded CD45RA+ naive and CD45RA-negative memory subsets. A word on this clone: Antigen specificity is unknown.

Germline assignment: CDR1 MNHNY and CDR2 SVGAGI (reference sequence). Trimming cost V 2 bases and J 2 bases, with 5 bases left between them. This CDR3 spans 13 amino acids. This TCR came from a man aged 18 to 30 in good health. Some clones in this sample may be carry-over from other donors' samples. The specimen was naive CD4+ T cells from PBMCs. Subset indicated: CD45RA+ positively selected. V gene TRBV6-6 combines with J gene TRBJ2-3; D gene ambiguous. CDR3 residues: CASSYSFTDTQYF. Written as DNA, the CDR3 is TGTGCCAGCAGTTACAGCTTCACAGATACGCAGTATTTT.